These 23 T cell receptor beta chains originate from one sample sequenced in a study of T cells in Graves' hyperthyroidism and ophthalmopathy. RNA transcripts provided the source from which TCR beta CDR3 regions were amplified. Initially, a first-round RT-PCR of the TCR CDR3 employed the HTBI primer set. From the multiplex PCR reads, TCRdb called clonotypes with MiXCR, one entry per CDR3 protein. The sample lists 530,000 or so distinct CDR3 sequences; roughly 18% were seen once. The sample consisted of blood. The receptors stem from a woman between 18 and 29 years old with Graves' ophthalmopathy.

This clonotype was picked up many times. The chain links TRBV2 to TRBJ1-1; the D is unclear. Trimming pared 4 bases from V and 1 base from J, leaving 10 bases between. The CDR3 has 14 residues. Germline values: CDR1 SNHLY, CDR2 FYNNEI. CDR3 protein: CASSALQQNTEAFF. The CDR3 bases are TGTGCCAGCAGTGCTCTCCAACAGAACACTGAAGCTTTCTTT.

The CDR3 here is CSASPGGYPYNSPLHF. Written as DNA, the CDR3 is TGCAGTGCTAGCCCCGGGGGCTACCCCTATAATTCACCCCTCCACTTT. The V gene is TRBV20-1, the J gene TRBJ1-6; TRBD1 might be the D (6 bases). The CDR3 has 16 residues. Germline V gene lookup returns CDR1 DFQATT and CDR2 SNEGSKA (reference sequence). V lost 3 bases, J lost 2 bases, and 14 bases lay in between.

This clonotype was recorded many times. The CDR3 DNA follows: TGCGCCAGCAGCTTGGTCGCTAGCGGGGGGTCCTACAATGAGCAGTTCTTC. Amino acids: CASSLVASGGSYNEQFF. The V and J genes are TRBV5-1 and TRBJ2-1, with 11 bases that match TRBD2. Germline assignment: CDR1 SGHRS and CDR2 YFSETQ. The CDR3 has 17 residues. With 0 bases clipped from V and 1 base from J, the junction kept 3 bases outside the gene matches.

A few counts support this clonotype. V gene TRBV20-1 combines with J gene TRBJ1-1; D may be TRBD1 (6 bases). With 5 bases removed from V and 10 bases from J, the gap between germline ends came to 14 bases. Per the germline V gene, CDR1 is DFQATT and CDR2 is SNEGSKA (reference sequence). The CDR3 runs 11 residues. This chain's CDR3 is CSAWGQGRAFF. The CDR3 nucleotides are TGCAGTGCTTGGGGGCAGGGACGAGCTTTCTTT.

This clonotype was counted a few times. The rearrangement uses TRBV7-2 and TRBJ2-1, with TRBD2 matching over 10 bases. The CDR3 consists of 17 residues. Germline V CDR1 and CDR2: SGHTA, FQGNSA. Losses at the gene ends were 6 bases for V and 0 bases for J; bases not matched to a gene: 8. CDR3 region: CASSLGTSAISYNEQFF. The CDR3 DNA reads TGTGCCAGCAGTCTCGGGACTAGCGCGATCTCCTACAATGAGCAGTTCTTC.

The rearrangement joins TRBV5-1 to TRBJ1-4, with a tentative D call TRBD1 (5 bases). Germline CDR1 is SGHRS and CDR2 is YFSETQ. V was pared by 3 bases and J by 5 bases, with 20 bases between. The length of the CDR3 is 17 residues. Here the CDR3 DNA reads TGCGCCAGCAGCTCCACTAACTCGACAGCACCAAATGAAAAACTGTTTTTT. Translated, it gives CASSSTNSTAPNEKLFF.

This clonotype was picked up a small number of times. The chain is built from TRBV7-9 and TRBJ2-1; no clear D gene. Germline V gene lookup returns CDR1 SEHNR and CDR2 FQNEAQ (reference sequence). The CDR3 is 12 residues long. The V end lost 3 bases, the J end lost 9 bases, and 9 bases lay between the germline ends. The CDR3 DNA is TGTGCCAGCAGCTTTCCAGGAACTGAGCAGTTCTTC. Residues: CASSFPGTEQFF.

This clonotype was found many times. The chain recombines TRBV11-1 with TRBJ2-5; D might be TRBD2 (7 bases). The V and J ends lost 4 bases and 8 bases respectively, with 23 bases between them. The length of the CDR3 is 16 residues. The germline V gene encodes CDR1 SGHAT and CDR2 FQDESV (reference sequence). CDR3 coding DNA: TGTGCCAGCAGCTCTACTAGCGTCTCTGAAGGGGGAACCCAGTACTTC. Translated, it gives CASSSTSVSEGGTQYF.

This clonotype was counted a few times. The chain is built from TRBV20-1 and TRBJ2-3; 14 bases are a match to TRBD2. CDR1 and CDR2 (germline): DFQATT, SNEGSKA (reference sequence). This CDR3 contains 18 residues. Trimming at V came to 5 bases and at J to 0 bases, leaving 10 bases not matched to a gene. This CDR3 reads CSAGPRLAGGISTDTQYF. The CDR3 region has the DNA TGCAGTGCTGGACCCAGACTAGCGGGAGGGATTAGCACAGATACGCAGTATTTT.

Many counts were recorded for this clonotype. V gene TRBV11-2 combines with J gene TRBJ2-5, with D perhaps TRBD2 (6 bases). Per the germline V gene, CDR1 is SGHAT and CDR2 is FQNNGV. V lost 5 bases to trimming and J lost 5 bases, with 15 bases between them. The CDR3 length is 14 residues. Written as DNA, the CDR3 is TGTGCCAGCAGCCAATCGGGAGTTCGGGAGACCCAGTACTTC. It yields the protein CASSQSGVRETQYF.

In this sample, this clonotype turned up many times. The chain couples TRBV10-3 to TRBJ2-3; 10 bases are shared with TRBD2. The trim removed 3 bases at V and 6 bases at J, leaving 6 bases unmatched. The CDR3 loop spans 15 amino acids. Germline V gives CDR1 ENHRY, CDR2 SYGVKD. The chain's CDR3 is CAISDVAGGSDTQYF. For the CDR3, the DNA is TGTGCCATCAGTGATGTAGCGGGAGGTTCGGATACGCAGTATTTT.

In this sample, this clonotype turned up a few times. V gene TRBV9 combines with J gene TRBJ2-5; 7 bases align to TRBD1. Germline V gene lookup returns CDR1 SGDLS and CDR2 YYNGEE. The junction had 7 bases not matched to a gene; V was cut back by 0 bases and J by 2 bases. The CDR3 runs to 16 residues. CDR3 protein: CASSVVPGQRQETQYF. CDR3 coding DNA: TGTGCCAGCAGCGTAGTCCCGGGACAGAGACAAGAGACCCAGTACTTC.

The chain carries TRBV27 and TRBJ2-1; 7 nucleotides agree with TRBD2. CDR3 length: 17 amino acids. J gave up 8 bases and V 5 bases, and 18 bases lay outside the gene matches. The germline CDR1 and CDR2 sequences are MNHEY and SMNVEV (reference sequence). The DNA of the CDR3 is TGTGCCAGCAGTGCCCCAGCCGGGCGGCGGGCGGGGGATGAGCAGTTCTTC. This gives the protein CASSAPAGRRAGDEQFF.

The sample holds a few counts of this clonotype. The V gene is TRBV7-2, the J gene TRBJ1-1; D not resolved. The germline V gene encodes CDR1 SGHTA and CDR2 FQGNSA. The CDR3 totals 13 residues. The V and J ends lost 1 base and 9 bases respectively, with 12 bases between them. CDR3 nucleotide sequence: TGTGCCAGCAGCTTAGAAGGGCAGTATCAAGCTTTCTTT. This gives the protein CASSLEGQYQAFF.

In this sample, this clonotype turned up a few times. This chain links TRBV28 with TRBJ2-5, with D uncertain. Trimming pared 5 bases from V and 10 bases from J, leaving 17 bases between. The germline V gene encodes CDR1 MDHEN and CDR2 SYDVKM. The CDR3 consists of 13 residues. The chain's CDR3 is CASSRRTASIQYF. The CDR3 coding sequence is TGTGCCAGCAGTAGAAGGACGGCTTCGATCCAGTACTTC.

This clonotype appeared a few times. CDR3 sequence (DNA): TGTGCCAGCATTTCCGGACAGGGCGGGCAGTTCTTC. Residues: CASISGQGGQFF. V is TRBV6-1 and J is TRBJ2-1, with TRBD1 matching over 8 bases. Germline lookup yields CDR1 MNHNS and CDR2 SASEGT. The CDR3 sequence is 12 residues long. J was trimmed by 12 bases and V by 7 bases; bases with no gene match: 8.

Many counts were recorded for this clonotype. J is TRBJ2-2 and V is TRBV5-1; D is unclear. The CDR3 has 13 amino acids. The V end was cut by 2 bases, the J end by 4 bases, with 6 bases between. Germline V gene sequence: CDR1 SGHRS, CDR2 YFSETQ. The CDR3 spells CASSFATTGELFF. In DNA, the CDR3 is TGCGCCAGCAGCTTCGCTACCACCGGGGAGCTGTTTTTT.

This clonotype was recorded at least ten times. The chain combines TRBV2 with TRBJ1-1; 7 bases fit TRBD1. Germline V gene data show CDR1 as SNHLY and CDR2 as FYNNEI. Trimming took 1 base from V and 3 from J; bases not matched to a gene: 8. The CDR3 covers 16 residues. CDR3 region: CASSEGRRGGYTEAFF. The CDR3 DNA is TGTGCCAGCAGTGAAGGGCGCAGGGGGGGATACACTGAAGCTTTCTTT. Together with reference TRBV2 and TRBJ1-1, the CDR3 gives the full variable domain: EPEVTQTPSHQVTQMGQEVILRCVPISNHLYFYWYRQILGQKVEFLVSFYNNEISEKSEIFDDQFSVERPDGSNFTLKIRSTKLEDSAMYFCASSEGRRGGYTEAFFGQGTRLTVV.

This clonotype was seen repeatedly, ten times or more. The rearrangement uses TRBV20-1 and TRBJ2-7; D perhaps matches TRBD2 (6 bases). Trimming took off 5 bases at V and 3 bases at J, with 14 bases between the two ends. The germline gives CDR1 DFQATT, CDR2 SNEGSKA (reference sequence). This CDR3 has 13 residues. The CDR3 region is CSASPGDHYEQYF. The CDR3 nucleotides are TGCAGTGCTTCGCCGGGGGACCACTACGAGCAGTACTTC.

The DNA for the CDR3 is TGTGCCAGCAAGGGGACAGGGGGCACTGAAGCTTTCTTT. As protein: CASKGTGGTEAFF. The chain joins TRBV7-9 to TRBJ1-1; 11 nucleotides match TRBD1. The germline gives CDR1 SEHNR, CDR2 FQNEAQ (reference sequence). V shed 7 bases, J shed 4 bases, and the junction held 2 bases outside the gene matches. The CDR3 consists of 13 residues.

This clonotype was picked up many times. The rearrangement uses TRBV7-8 and TRBJ2-1; maybe TRBD2 (6 bases). CDR1 is SGHVS and CDR2 is FQNEAQ in the germline V gene. V was clipped by 1 base and J by 0 bases, with 10 bases between them. CDR3 length: 16 residues. CDR3: CASSLVDYLSYNEQFF. In nucleotides, the CDR3 is TGTGCCAGCAGCTTAGTGGACTACCTCTCCTACAATGAGCAGTTCTTC.

This clonotype came up a few times. J is TRBJ2-1 and V is TRBV4-1; TRBD2 matches at 10 bases. The V gene's germline CDR1 is MGHRA and CDR2 YSYEKL. With V trimmed by 4 bases and J by 6 bases, 15 bases remained unmatched. The CDR3 has 18 residues. In DNA form, the CDR3 reads TGCGCCAGCAGCCCACAAGTTCCCACTAGCGGGGTTGGCAATGAGCAGTTCTTC. It specifies CASSPQVPTSGVGNEQFF.

This clonotype was observed a few times. The chain couples TRBV7-9 to TRBJ2-7, with TRBD1 matching over 10 bases. The CDR3 is made up of 14 amino acids. The junction had 7 bases not matched to a gene; V was cut back by 5 bases and J by 6 bases. Germline CDR1 reads SEHNR; CDR2 reads FQNEAQ (reference sequence). The CDR3 here is CASSVPGTGVEQYF. The CDR3 bases are TGTGCCAGCAGCGTGCCCGGGACAGGGGTCGAGCAGTACTTC.